Included here is one T cell receptor beta chain sequence, with context. The sample is drawn from a study of blood T cell repertoires in COVID-19. About the study: Specimens from acute and convalescent COVID-19 originated in the United States, Italy and Spain. In each case, the material was cDNA or gDNA derived from T cells, B-cell-depleted T cells, or PBMCs.

The authors' processing: Estimates of nucleated cell counts were drawn from the amplification of reference gene primers. Generated by immunoSEQ multiplex PCR, the TCRdb table keeps only in-frame clones and is missing some. V, J and clone size were drawn from that table, and D and trimming were deduced from the DNA. The sample lists around 200,000 clones, roughly 85% occurring once. The source of this sequence is a woman aged 40 to 49 with active or convalescent COVID-19. Sequences were obtained from peripheral blood.

The CDR3 sequence is CATSDTGQGRANVLTF. The DNA of the CDR3 is TGTGCCACCAGTGACACGGGACAGGGTAGGGCCAACGTCCTGACTTTC. V is TRBV24-1 and J is TRBJ2-6; 9 bases are shared with TRBD1. The CDR3 has 16 residues. The V gene end was trimmed by 4 bases and the J gene end by 5 bases; junction bases not matched to a gene: 5. Germline-derived CDR1 and CDR2 are KGHDR and SFDVKD.